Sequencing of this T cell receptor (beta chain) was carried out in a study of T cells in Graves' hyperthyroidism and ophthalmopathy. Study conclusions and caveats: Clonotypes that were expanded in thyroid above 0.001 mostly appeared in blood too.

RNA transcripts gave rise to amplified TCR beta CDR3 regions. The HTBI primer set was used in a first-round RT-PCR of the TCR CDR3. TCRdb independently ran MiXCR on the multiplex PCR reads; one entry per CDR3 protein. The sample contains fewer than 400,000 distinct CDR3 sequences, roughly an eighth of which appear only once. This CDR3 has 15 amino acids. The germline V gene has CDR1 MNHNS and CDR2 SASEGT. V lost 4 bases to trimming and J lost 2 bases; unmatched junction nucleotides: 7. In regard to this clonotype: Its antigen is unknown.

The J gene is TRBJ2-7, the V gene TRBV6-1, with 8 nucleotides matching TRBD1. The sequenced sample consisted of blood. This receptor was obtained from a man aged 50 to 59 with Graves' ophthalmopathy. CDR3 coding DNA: TGTGCCAGCAGTGGCTATACGGACAGGGCCTACGAGCAGTACTTC. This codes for CASSGYTDRAYEQYF.